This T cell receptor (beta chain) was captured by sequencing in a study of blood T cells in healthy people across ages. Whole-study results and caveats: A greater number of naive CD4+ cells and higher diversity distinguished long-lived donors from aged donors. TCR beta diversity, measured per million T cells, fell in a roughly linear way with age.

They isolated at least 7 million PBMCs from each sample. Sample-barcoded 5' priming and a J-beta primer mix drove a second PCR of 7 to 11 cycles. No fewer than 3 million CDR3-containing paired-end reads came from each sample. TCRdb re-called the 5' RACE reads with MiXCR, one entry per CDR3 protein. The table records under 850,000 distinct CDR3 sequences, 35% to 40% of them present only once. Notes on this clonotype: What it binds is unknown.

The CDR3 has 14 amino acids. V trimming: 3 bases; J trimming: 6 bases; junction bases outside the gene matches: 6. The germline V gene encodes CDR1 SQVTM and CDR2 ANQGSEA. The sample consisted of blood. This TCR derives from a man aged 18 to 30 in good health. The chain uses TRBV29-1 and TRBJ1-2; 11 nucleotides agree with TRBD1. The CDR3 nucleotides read TGCAGCGTTGACCGGACAGGGGGCCGGGATGGCTACACCTTC. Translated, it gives CSVDRTGGRDGYTF. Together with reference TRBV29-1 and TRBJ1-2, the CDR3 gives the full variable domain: SAVISQKPSRDICQRGTSLTIQCQVDSQVTMMFWYRQQPGQSLTLIATANQGSEATYESGFVIDKFPISRPNLTFSTLTVSNMSPEDSSIYLCSVDRTGGRDGYTFGSGTRLTVV.